One and the same sample provided the 10 T cell receptor beta chains below, sequenced in a study of blood T cell repertoires in COVID-19. TCRdb's copy holds only in-frame clones and misses some; the assay was immunoSEQ multiplex PCR. The table has about 53,000 clones, about nine tenths seen once. Material: peripheral blood. The origin of the receptors is a man aged 80 or over with acute or convalescent COVID-19.

The chain links TRBV20-1 to TRBJ1-5; TRBD1 might be the D (5 bases). V lost 4 bases, J lost 6 bases, and 10 bases lay in between. Germline loops: CDR1 DFQATT, CDR2 SNEGSKA (reference sequence). CDR3 length: 12 residues. The CDR3 bases are TGCAGTGCTATTGAGGGGAGTCAGCCCCAGCATTTT. Amino acids: CSAIEGSQPQHF.

Details on this clone: The junction differs from germline at one of its ends, possibly a read error. The chain recombines TRBV7-7 with TRBJ2-7; 10 bases fit TRBD1. The CDR3 is 14 amino acids. Germline V lookup: CDR1 SSHAT, CDR2 FNYEAQ (reference sequence). The CDR3 nucleotides read TGTGCTAGCAGCTTATTGGACAGGGGGTCCGAGCAGTACTTC. Translating gives CASSLLDRGSEQYF. Based on the CDR3 plus reference TRBV7-7 and TRBJ2-7, the full variable domain is GAGVSQSPRYKVTKRGQDVTLRCDPISSHATLYWYQQALGQGPEFLTYFNYEAQPDKSGLPSDRFSAERPEGSISTLTIQRTEQRDSAMYRCASSLLDRGSEQYFGPGTRLTVT.

The V call is TRBV18, the J call TRBJ1-3, with D tentatively TRBD1 (5 bases). In germline, CDR1 is KGHSH, CDR2 LQKENI. V dropped 0 bases and J dropped 0 bases, with 9 bases sitting between them. The CDR3 consists of 16 residues. The DNA of the CDR3 is TGTGCCAGCTCACCACCGGGACTTAGCTCTGGAAACACCATATATTTT. It codes for CASSPPGLSSGNTIYF.

The V and J genes are TRBV10-3 and TRBJ2-5; 9 nucleotides line up with TRBD1. The germline V gene encodes CDR1 ENHRY and CDR2 SYGVKD. With V trimmed by 11 bases and J by 2 bases, 3 bases remained unmatched. The CDR3 runs 12 residues. CDR3 in amino acids: CAAGQGQETQYF. CDR3 DNA: TGTGCCGCGGGACAGGGACAAGAGACCCAGTACTTC.

V gene TRBV5-4 combines with J gene TRBJ1-5, with TRBD1 identical over 7 bases. Germline CDR1 and CDR2: SGHNT and YYREEE (reference sequence). The CDR3 runs to 14 residues. The V gene end was trimmed by 1 base and the J gene end by 6 bases; junction bases not matched to a gene: 4. The CDR3 protein is CASSLQGVAQPQHF. The CDR3 nucleotides read TGTGCCAGCAGCTTGCAGGGGGTGGCTCAGCCCCAGCATTTT.

This rearrangement joins TRBV9 to TRBJ1-2; 7 bases align to TRBD1. Germline V lookup: CDR1 SGDLS, CDR2 YYNGEE. J gave up 6 bases and V 3 bases, and 5 bases lay outside the gene matches. The CDR3 has 13 residues. CDR3 in amino acids: CASSAPTGNGYTF. The DNA for the CDR3 is TGTGCCAGCAGCGCGCCGACAGGGAATGGCTACACCTTC.

CDR3 protein: CARKPGYGANVLTF. DNA for the CDR3: TGTGCCAGAAAGCCAGGGTACGGGGCCAACGTCCTGACTTTC. J is TRBJ2-6 and V is TRBV2; D may be TRBD1 (5 bases). Per the germline V gene, CDR1 is SNHLY and CDR2 is FYNNEI. This CDR3 region has 14 residues. V was shortened by 9 bases and J by 4 bases, with 13 bases between the two germline ends.

The CDR3 DNA reads TGTGCCAGCTCACCAGGGCAGGGGGTAACAGATACGCAGTATTTT. This translates into CASSPGQGVTDTQYF. The rearrangement joins TRBV18 to TRBJ2-3; TRBD1 matches 7 bases. Germline V gene sequence: CDR1 KGHSH, CDR2 LQKENI. CDR3 size: 15 residues. The V segment lost 2 bases and the J segment 3 bases; nucleotides outside the gene matches: 5.

V usage is TRBV6-1 and J usage is TRBJ2-5; 10 nucleotides agree with TRBD2. The trim removed 2 bases at V and 0 bases at J, leaving 12 bases unmatched. CDR1 is MNHNS, CDR2 SASEGT, per germline. The CDR3 is 19 amino acids. DNA for the CDR3: TGTGCCAGCAGTGAATATGCTAGCGGGGGCCATATGTACCAAGAGACCCAGTACTTC. Translating gives CASSEYASGGHMYQETQYF.

The rearrangement links TRBV28 to TRBJ2-3; tentatively, D is TRBD2 (5 bases). V was clipped by 6 bases and J by 7 bases, with 14 bases between them. Germline V lookup: CDR1 MDHEN, CDR2 SYDVKM. The CDR3 runs 13 residues. Here the CDR3 DNA reads TGTGCCAGCAGGCGGGCTGCTTCGAATACGCAGTATTTT. Amino acid sequence: CASRRAASNTQYF.